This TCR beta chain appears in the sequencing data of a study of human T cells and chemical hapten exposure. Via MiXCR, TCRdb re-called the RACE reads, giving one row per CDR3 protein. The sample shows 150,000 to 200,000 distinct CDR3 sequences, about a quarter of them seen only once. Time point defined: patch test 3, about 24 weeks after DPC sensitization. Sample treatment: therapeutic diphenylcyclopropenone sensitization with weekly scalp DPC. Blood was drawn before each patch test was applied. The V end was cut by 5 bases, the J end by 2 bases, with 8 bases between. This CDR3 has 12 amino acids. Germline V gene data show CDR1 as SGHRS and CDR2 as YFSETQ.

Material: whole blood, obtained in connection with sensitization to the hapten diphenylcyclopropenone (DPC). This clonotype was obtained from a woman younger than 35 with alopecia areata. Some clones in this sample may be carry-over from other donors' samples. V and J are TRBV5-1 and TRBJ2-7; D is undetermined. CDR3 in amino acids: CASSKETYEQYF. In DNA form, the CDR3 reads TGCGCCAGCAGTAAGGAGACCTACGAGCAGTACTTC.